This T cell receptor (beta chain) comes out of a study of read filtering for tumor transcriptome and immune sequencing. Study-wide background: Transcriptome libraries were built from DNase-treated RNA. Per sample, TCR-region reads ranged about 4.05 to 10.27 million by IR-seq, about 75 to 1,300 by RNA-seq. General observations from the study: IR-seq and RNA-seq agreed better without single-read clonotypes.

Molecular barcoded adaptors covering alpha/delta and beta/gamma chains were used on around 400 ng RNA. Via MiXCR, TCRdb re-called the reads, giving one row per CDR3 protein. In the table there are around 140,000 distinct CDR3 sequences, less than 15% of which are singletons. This clonotype was seen ten or more times. Its antigen remains unidentified. Per the germline V gene, CDR1 is SNHLY and CDR2 is FYNNEI. The CDR3 extends over 14 amino acids. The germline V and J ends were trimmed by 1 base and 10 bases, with 14 bases remaining between them. The sequenced sample was a population of CD138-negative cells sorted from bone marrow. The gene calls are TRBV2 and TRBJ2-1; a possible D gene is TRBD2 (6 bases). This receptor was identified in a donor at least 40 years old with multiple myeloma. The CDR3 coding sequence is TGTGCCAGCAGTGAAGGTGAGAGGGGACTGGAGCAGTTCTTC. Protein: CASSEGERGLEQFF.